This entry lists 31 T cell receptor beta chains sequenced from one sample in a study of beta chain features in type 1 diabetes. As every portion of the isolated RNA was reverse transcribed, the sequencing read expressed TCRB transcripts. The data were produced by immunoSEQ multiplex PCR, yet TCRdb's version contains in-frame clones alone and is incomplete. The table records around 430,000 clones, over 25% of them present only once. Sequencing was performed on naive CD4+ T cells from blood. All receptors derive from a young man in good health.

This chain connects TRBV9 to TRBJ1-4; D is unresolved. Trimming removed 5 bases at V and 10 bases at J, with 15 bases between. The CDR3 spans 13 residues. Germline V gene sequence: CDR1 SGDLS, CDR2 YYNGEE. The CDR3 loop is CASSRVSKGKLFF. The CDR3 nucleotides are TGTGCCAGCAGTCGGGTGTCGAAGGGAAAACTGTTTTTT.

This clone was detected a few times. The chain employs TRBV18 and TRBJ2-2; 7 bases are a match to TRBD1. Per germline, CDR1 KGHSH and CDR2 LQKENI. This CDR3 spans 17 amino acids. After removal of 6 bases from V and 0 bases from J, the junction contained 10 bases not matched to a gene. In DNA, the CDR3 is TGTGCCAGCTCGCCGACAGGGCTACGATCGAACACCGGGGAGCTGTTTTTT. Amino acid sequence: CASSPTGLRSNTGELFF.

Note on this clone: Distinct nucleotide sequences in the sample also encode this CDR3. This chain joins TRBV20-1 and TRBJ2-5; the D is unclear. This CDR3 has 11 residues. V was clipped by 6 bases and J by 4 bases, with 9 bases between them. Germline V lookup: CDR1 DFQATT, CDR2 SNEGSKA (reference sequence). CDR3 nucleotide sequence: TGCAGTGCCCGTAGTGGAGAGACCCAGTACTTC. Residues: CSARSGETQYF.

The V gene is TRBV29-1, the J gene TRBJ2-7; D may be TRBD1 (5 bases). The CDR3 sequence is 12 residues long. Trimming stripped 4 bases from V and 2 bases from J, with 9 bases between. The germline V gene has CDR1 SQVTM and CDR2 ANQGSEA. CDR3 nucleotide sequence: TGCAGCGTTGCCAGGGTCCCCTACGAGCAGTACTTC. This encodes CSVARVPYEQYF.

There are a few counts of this clone. This chain joins TRBV7-2 and TRBJ2-5; 11 bases match TRBD2. The trim removed 4 bases at V and 5 bases at J, leaving 3 bases unmatched. The CDR3 spans 14 residues. CDR1 is SGHTA, CDR2 FQGNSA, per germline. Written as DNA, the CDR3 is TGTGCCAGCAGCTCGGGACTAGCGGCCGAGACCCAGTACTTC. This sequence encodes CASSSGLAAETQYF. Drawing the rest from reference TRBV7-2 and TRBJ2-5, the complete variable domain is GAGVSQSPSNKVTEKGKDVELRCDPISGHTALYWYRQSLGQGLEFLIYFQGNSAPDKSGLPSDRFSAERTGGSVSTLTIQRTQQEDSAVYLCASSSGLAAETQYFGPGTRLLVL.

This clone has just a few counts. The rearrangement uses TRBV14 and TRBJ2-2; TRBD2 might be the D (5 bases). The V gene's germline CDR1 is SGHDN and CDR2 FVKESK. The CDR3 spans 14 residues. Trimming pared 4 bases from V and 1 base from J, leaving 7 bases between. The CDR3 here is CASSPGLNTGELFF. CDR3 nucleotide sequence: TGTGCCAGCAGCCCCGGACTGAACACCGGGGAGCTGTTTTTT.

This clone has only one observation. V usage is TRBV11-2 and J usage is TRBJ2-1; 15 bases line up with TRBD2. Germline V gene sequence: CDR1 SGHAT, CDR2 FQNNGV. After removal of 4 bases from V and 6 bases from J, the junction contained 7 bases not matched to a gene. This CDR3 region has 17 residues. The CDR3 DNA follows: TGTGCCAGCAGCTCGGGACTAGCGGGAGGAAAGGGCAATGAGCAGTTCTTC. Residues: CASSSGLAGGKGNEQFF.

As to this clone: The junction departs from germline at one end; a sequencing error may be responsible. The gene calls are TRBV29-1 and TRBJ2-3, with TRBD1 matching over 11 bases. Germline lookup yields CDR1 SQVTM and CDR2 ANQGSEA. The CDR3 sequence is 10 residues long. As DNA, the CDR3 is TGCAGCGTTGGGACAGGGGGCACCCATTTT. Protein sequence: CSVGTGGTHF.

This clone appeared a few times. The CDR3 protein is CAISDGGDTQYF. The CDR3 DNA sequence: TGTGCCATCAGTGATGGAGGGGATACGCAGTATTTT. V usage is TRBV10-3 and J usage is TRBJ2-3; D possibly corresponds to TRBD2 (6 bases). Between the trimmed V and J ends, which lost 3 bases and 6 bases, there was a span of 7 bases. Germline CDR1 reads ENHRY; CDR2 reads SYGVKD. CDR3 length equals 12 residues.

The chain couples TRBV7-2 to TRBJ2-7, with TRBD2 as a possible D gene (6 bases). Germline V CDR1 and CDR2: SGHTA, FQGNSA. The CDR3 totals 16 residues. Between the trimmed V and J ends, which lost 5 bases and 3 bases, there was a span of 20 bases. The CDR3 coding sequence is TGTGCCAGCAGCCACACGGGGGTGGGGGTAGGCTACGAGCAGTACTTC. The encoded protein is CASSHTGVGVGYEQYF.

This clone was picked up a small number of times. Other DNA sequences from this sample encode an identical CDR3 as well. V is TRBV9 and J is TRBJ2-7, with D possibly matching TRBD1 (6 bases). Germline V gives CDR1 SGDLS, CDR2 YYNGEE. Trimming removed 2 bases at V and 0 bases at J, with 9 bases between. The CDR3 contains 14 residues. The CDR3 region has the DNA TGTGCCAGCAGCGTGACAGGTAGCTCCTACGAGCAGTACTTC. Protein: CASSVTGSSYEQYF.

This chain connects TRBV20-1 to TRBJ2-7; unclear D gene. V was cut by 3 bases and J by 5 bases, with 8 bases left in between. This CDR3 contains 11 residues. Germline loops: CDR1 DFQATT, CDR2 SNEGSKA (reference sequence). CDR3: CSASVGNEQYF. CDR3 coding DNA: TGCAGTGCTAGCGTGGGGAACGAGCAGTACTTC.

The chain carries TRBV2 and TRBJ1-1; D call uncertain. Per germline, CDR1 SNHLY and CDR2 FYNNEI. This CDR3 spans 14 amino acids. The V end lost 2 bases, the J end lost 0 bases, and 7 bases lay between the germline ends. CDR3 sequence reads: CASSESRMNTEAFF. DNA of the CDR3: TGTGCCAGCAGTGAATCACGGATGAACACTGAAGCTTTCTTT.

The V gene is TRBV5-1, the J gene TRBJ2-7; 7 bases fit TRBD1. The CDR3 sequence is 14 residues long. J was trimmed by 3 bases and V by 4 bases; bases with no gene match: 7. Germline lookup yields CDR1 SGHRS and CDR2 YFSETQ. The CDR3 nucleotides are TGCGCCAGCAGCCTAGACAGGGTGATCTACGAGCAGTACTTC. It translates to CASSLDRVIYEQYF.

This chain links TRBV25-1 with TRBJ2-5; 7 bases agree with TRBD2. This CDR3 has 16 amino acids. Germline CDR1 reads MGHDK; CDR2 reads SYGVNS. J was trimmed by 3 bases and V by 1 base; bases with no gene match: 8. CDR3 DNA sequence: TGTGCCAGCAGTGAATGGGAGGGGAGGACCAAAGAGACCCAGTACTTC. Its translation is CASSEWEGRTKETQYF.

V is TRBV7-3 and J is TRBJ2-4, with a tentative D call TRBD1 (6 bases). The CDR3 loop spans 16 amino acids. CDR1 SGHTA and CDR2 FQGTGA come from the germline V gene. Trimming shortened V by 5 bases and J by 3 bases, and 17 bases separated the two germline ends. As DNA, the CDR3 is TGTGCCAGCAGCCCCCCGACAGGAGGCGTCAAAAACATTCAGTACTTC. The encoded protein is CASSPPTGGVKNIQYF.

DNA of the CDR3: TGTGCCAGCAGCCGGGGACTAGCGGGGGCAGATACGCAGTATTTT. Its protein product is CASSRGLAGADTQYF. This sequence joins TRBV5-8 and TRBJ2-3; 14 nucleotides align to TRBD2. The CDR3 sequence is 15 residues long. CDR1 is SGHTS and CDR2 is YDEGEE in the germline V gene. The ends lost 4 bases at V and 4 bases at J; junction bases unmatched: 2.

The chain employs TRBV5-6 and TRBJ2-7; no firm D call. Trimming shortened V by 1 base and J by 3 bases, and 8 bases separated the two germline ends. The V gene's germline CDR1 is SGHDT and CDR2 YYEEEE. This CDR3 contains 13 residues. CDR3 residues: CASSLRQYYEQYF. As DNA, the CDR3 is TGTGCCAGCAGCTTGAGGCAGTACTACGAGCAGTACTTC.

In nucleotides, the CDR3 is TGTGCCAGCAGCTTAGTATTCCAGGGGATCGTTGGCGAGCAGTACTTC. This translates into CASSLVFQGIVGEQYF. The V and J genes are TRBV7-6 and TRBJ2-7; the D gene is possibly TRBD1 (6 bases). The CDR3 runs 16 residues. Deletions cut 1 base from V and 6 bases from J, with 19 bases between. Germline-derived CDR1 and CDR2 are SGHVS and FNYEAQ.

The chain links TRBV4-1 to TRBJ2-1; a weak D match, TRBD1 (6 bases). Germline assignment: CDR1 MGHRA and CDR2 YSYEKL. Trimming pared 4 bases from V and 12 bases from J, leaving 19 bases between. This CDR3 has 14 amino acids. The CDR3 loop is CASSRPGTTWGQFF. In DNA, the CDR3 is TGCGCCAGCAGCCGTCCCGGGACAACATGGGGGCAGTTCTTC.

The J gene is TRBJ2-2, the V gene TRBV30; D unclear. Germline CDR1 is GTSNPN and CDR2 is SVGIG (reference sequence). Trimming pared 0 bases from V and 1 base from J, leaving 6 bases between. The CDR3 is 14 residues long. The CDR3 DNA follows: TGTGCCTGGAGTGTAGAGGTGAACACCGGGGAGCTGTTTTTT. Protein: CAWSVEVNTGELFF.

This chain connects TRBV5-4 to TRBJ2-3; maybe TRBD2 (5 bases). The V gene's germline CDR1 is SGHNT and CDR2 YYREEE (reference sequence). V was cut by 4 bases and J by 1 base, with 10 bases left in between. The CDR3 is 14 residues long. CDR3 protein: CASSRDEGTDTQYF. Written as DNA, the CDR3 is TGTGCCAGCAGCCGGGATGAGGGCACAGATACGCAGTATTTT.

The CDR3 sequence: CASSLDRSTDTQYF. The CDR3 DNA sequence: TGTGCCAGCAGCTTGGACAGATCCACAGATACGCAGTATTTT. V and J are TRBV5-6 and TRBJ2-3; D unresolved. V was pared by 0 bases and J by 2 bases, with 7 bases between. Germline values: CDR1 SGHDT, CDR2 YYEEEE. CDR3 length: 14 amino acids.

The chain links TRBV29-1 to TRBJ2-6; D unclear. Trimming took off 7 bases at V and 0 bases at J, with 4 bases between the two ends. Germline lookup yields CDR1 SQVTM and CDR2 ANQGSEA. This CDR3 is built from 12 residues. CDR3 region: CSALSGANVLTF. CDR3 coding DNA: TGCAGCGCCCTCTCTGGGGCCAACGTCCTGACTTTC.

This clone was detected a few times. The V and J genes are TRBV30 and TRBJ2-7; D remains ambiguous. The V and J ends lost 0 bases and 2 bases respectively, with 14 bases between them. The germline CDR1 and CDR2 sequences are GTSNPN and SVGIG (reference sequence). The CDR3 has 15 amino acids. The CDR3 DNA is TGTGCCTGGAGTGTACCGTGGGCGTCGCCCTACGAGCAGTACTTC. Amino acid sequence: CAWSVPWASPYEQYF.

In its sample, this clone was seen a few times. This sequence joins TRBV30 and TRBJ2-7; TRBD1 aligns across 9 bases. This CDR3 is built from 14 residues. Trimming removed 5 bases from V and 3 bases from J; junction bases left unmatched: 8. The germline V gene encodes CDR1 GTSNPN and CDR2 SVGIG (reference sequence). CDR3 bases: TGTGCCTGGGATCTGGACAGGGGACTCTACGAGCAGTACTTC. Amino acids: CAWDLDRGLYEQYF.

CDR3 residues: CASSGTYEQYF. The DNA for the CDR3 is TGTGCCAGCTCAGGGACCTACGAGCAGTACTTC. The V and J genes are TRBV28 and TRBJ2-7; D is perhaps TRBD1 (5 bases). The CDR3 runs to 11 residues. V shed 8 bases and J shed 2 bases, with 7 bases lying between them. Germline V gene data show CDR1 as MDHEN and CDR2 as SYDVKM.

This clone has more than one count but fewer than ten. The chain combines TRBV29-1 with TRBJ2-4; TRBD1 aligns across 8 bases. Germline V lookup: CDR1 SQVTM, CDR2 ANQGSEA. V lost 6 bases, J lost 1 base, and 5 bases stayed unmatched. CDR3 length: 14 amino acids. The CDR3 DNA is TGCAGCGTGGAGCGGACAGGGGCCAAAAACATTCAGTACTTC. The encoded protein is CSVERTGAKNIQYF. The full variable domain, its missing parts supplied by reference TRBV29-1 and TRBJ2-4, is SAVISQKPSRDICQRGTSLTIQCQVDSQVTMMFWYRQQPGQSLTLIATANQGSEATYESGFVIDKFPISRPNLTFSTLTVSNMSPEDSSIYLCSVERTGAKNIQYFGAGTRLSVL.

As concerns this clone: Other nucleotide sequences from this sample produce the same CDR3. The V gene is TRBV20-1, the J gene TRBJ2-5, with D perhaps given as TRBD1 or TRBD2 (6 bases each). The CDR3 consists of 11 residues. V lost 6 bases to trimming and J lost 5 bases, with 10 bases between them. Germline V gives CDR1 DFQATT, CDR2 SNEGSKA (reference sequence). The CDR3, as DNA: TGCAGTGCAGGGGGGAGGGAGACCCAGTACTTC. Its translation is CSAGGRETQYF.

This clone has only a few counts. The chain combines TRBV7-6 with TRBJ2-6, with 7 bases fitting TRBD1. From germline, CDR1 is SGHVS and CDR2 FNYEAQ. The junction had 3 bases not matched to a gene; V was cut back by 5 bases and J by 2 bases. CDR3 length equals 15 residues. The chain's CDR3 is CASSPDRAGANVLTF. The CDR3 nucleotides read TGTGCCAGCAGCCCTGACAGGGCTGGGGCCAACGTCCTGACTTTC.

The rearrangement uses TRBV9 and TRBJ2-7; D possibly matches TRBD1 or TRBD2 (5 bases each). Germline V gene data show CDR1 as SGDLS and CDR2 as YYNGEE. CDR3 length: 14 amino acids. V was pared by 1 base and J by 6 bases, with 14 bases between. In DNA form, the CDR3 reads TGTGCCAGCAGCGTAATTGGGACGGGGAGCGAGCAGTACTTC. Amino acids: CASSVIGTGSEQYF. The full variable domain, with the rest looked up from reference TRBV9 and TRBJ2-7, is DSGVTQTPKHLITATGQRVTLRCSPRSGDLSVYWYQQSLDQGLQFLIQYYNGEERAKGNILERFSAQQFPDLHSELNLSSLELGDSALYFCASSVIGTGSEQYFGPGTRLTVT.